This TCR beta chain was documented in a study of blood T cell repertoires in COVID-19. Study as a whole: Collection of acute and convalescent COVID-19 samples took place in the United States, Italy and Spain. T cells, B-cell-depleted T cells, or PBMCs provided the cDNA or gDNA that served as material.

In the original processing: Reference gene primer amplification gave estimated nucleated cell counts. Data came from immunoSEQ multiplex PCR; TCRdb stores just in-frame clones and leaves some out. The DNA was the basis for D and trimming; V, J and clone size are from that table. The sample contains fewer than 250,000 clones, less than 85% of which appear only once. The TCR comes from a woman aged 45 to 65 with acute or convalescent COVID-19. Sequencing used peripheral blood.

CDR3 nucleotide sequence: TGTGCCAGCTCACCCGAAGGCAGGGGCACTGAAGCTTTCTTT. This gives the protein CASSPEGRGTEAFF. The V gene is TRBV18, the J gene TRBJ1-1; TRBD1 might be the D (6 bases). The CDR3 spans 14 residues. The germline V gene encodes CDR1 KGHSH and CDR2 LQKENI. Trimming cost V 3 bases and J 4 bases, with 12 bases left between them.